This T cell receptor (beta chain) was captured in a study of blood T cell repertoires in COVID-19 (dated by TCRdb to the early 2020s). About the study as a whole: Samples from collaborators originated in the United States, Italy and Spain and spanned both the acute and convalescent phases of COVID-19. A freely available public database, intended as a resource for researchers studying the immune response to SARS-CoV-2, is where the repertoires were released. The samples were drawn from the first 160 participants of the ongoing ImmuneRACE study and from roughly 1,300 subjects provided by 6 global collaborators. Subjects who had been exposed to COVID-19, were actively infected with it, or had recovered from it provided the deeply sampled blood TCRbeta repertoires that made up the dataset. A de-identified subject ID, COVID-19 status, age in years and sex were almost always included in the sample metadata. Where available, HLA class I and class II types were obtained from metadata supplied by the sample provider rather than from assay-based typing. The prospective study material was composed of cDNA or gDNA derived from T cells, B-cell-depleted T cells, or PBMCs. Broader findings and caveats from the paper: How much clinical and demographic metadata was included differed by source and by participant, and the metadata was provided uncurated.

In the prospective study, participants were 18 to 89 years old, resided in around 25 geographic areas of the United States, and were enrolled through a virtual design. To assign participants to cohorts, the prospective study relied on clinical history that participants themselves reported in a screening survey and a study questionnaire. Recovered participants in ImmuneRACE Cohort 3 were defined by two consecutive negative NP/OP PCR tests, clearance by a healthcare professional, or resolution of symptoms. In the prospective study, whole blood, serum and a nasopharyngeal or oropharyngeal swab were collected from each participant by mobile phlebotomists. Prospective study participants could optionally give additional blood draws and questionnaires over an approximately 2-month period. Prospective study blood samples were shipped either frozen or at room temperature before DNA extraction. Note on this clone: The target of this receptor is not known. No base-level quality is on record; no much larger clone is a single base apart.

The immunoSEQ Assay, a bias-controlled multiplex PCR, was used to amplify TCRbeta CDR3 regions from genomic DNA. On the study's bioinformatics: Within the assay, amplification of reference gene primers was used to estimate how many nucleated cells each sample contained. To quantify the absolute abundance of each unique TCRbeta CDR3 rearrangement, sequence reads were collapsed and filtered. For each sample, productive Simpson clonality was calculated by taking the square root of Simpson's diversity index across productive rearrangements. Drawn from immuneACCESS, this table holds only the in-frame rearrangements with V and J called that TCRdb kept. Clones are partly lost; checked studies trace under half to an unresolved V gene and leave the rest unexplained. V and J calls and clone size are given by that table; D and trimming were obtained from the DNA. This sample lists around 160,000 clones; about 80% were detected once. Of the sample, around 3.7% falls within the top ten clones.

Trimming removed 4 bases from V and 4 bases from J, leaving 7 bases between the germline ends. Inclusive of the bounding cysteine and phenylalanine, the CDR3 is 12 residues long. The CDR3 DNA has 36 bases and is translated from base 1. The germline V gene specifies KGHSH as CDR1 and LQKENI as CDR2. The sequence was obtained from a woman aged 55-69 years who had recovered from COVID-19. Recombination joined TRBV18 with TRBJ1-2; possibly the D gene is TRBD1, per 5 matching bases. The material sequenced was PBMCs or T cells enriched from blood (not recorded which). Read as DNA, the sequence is TGTGCCAGCTCACAAGACAGCTATGGCTACACCTTC. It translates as CASSQDSYGYTF.